Listed here are 27 T cell receptor beta chains from one sample, sequenced in a study of regulatory T cells in long-lasting Graves disease. Time point noted: newly diagnosed GD, antithyroid drugs for less than 3 months. The TCR library was prepared using RNA isolated from PBMCs. With iRepertoire HTBI primers and Arm-PCR of CDR3 regions, TCR beta libraries were built. MiXCR was run by TCRdb on the multiplex PCR reads, yielding one entry per CDR3 protein. The table lists roughly 520,000 distinct CDR3 sequences, about 11% of them singletons. The data were also submitted as part of a second study, on T cells in Graves' hyperthyroidism and ophthalmopathy.

Material: peripheral blood mononuclear cells (PBMCs), obtained at new diagnosis, from a patient treated with antithyroid drugs. These receptors were collected from a woman aged 25 to 45 with Graves disease.

J is TRBJ2-7 and V is TRBV6-1; 10 bases map to TRBD1. Looked up from germline, CDR1 is MNHNS and CDR2 is SASEGT. CDR3 length: 15 amino acids. Trimming took 7 bases from V and 4 from J; bases not matched to a gene: 10. The CDR3 loop is CASNTRDRGSYEQYF. The CDR3 DNA is TGTGCCAGCAACACCCGGGACAGGGGCTCTTACGAGCAGTACTTC.

The rearrangement joins TRBV4-3 to TRBJ1-2, with a tentative D call TRBD1 (6 bases). Germline V gene lookup returns CDR1 LGHNA and CDR2 YSLEER. The CDR3 runs 16 residues. With 3 bases removed from V and 4 bases from J, the gap between germline ends came to 18 bases. The DNA for the CDR3 is TGCGCCAGCAGCCAGGGAAAAAGGGGGTCGGGCTATGGCTACACCTTC. Residues: CASSQGKRGSGYGYTF.

This clonotype was picked up many times. The V gene is TRBV11-2, the J gene TRBJ2-3, with D unclear. There are 12 residues in the CDR3. Trimming removed 5 bases at V and 1 base at J, with 4 bases between. From germline, CDR1 is SGHAT and CDR2 FQNNGV. CDR3 amino acids: CASSTRTDTQYF. CDR3 nucleotides: TGTGCCAGCAGCACACGCACAGATACGCAGTATTTT.

The rearrangement links TRBV4-3 to TRBJ1-3; D is unclear. Germline V gene lookup returns CDR1 LGHNA and CDR2 YSLEER. The V end was cut by 0 bases, the J end by 0 bases, with 9 bases between. The CDR3 is 16 amino acids. CDR3 nucleotides: TGCGCCAGCAGCCAAGAATCAGCCCACTCTGGAAACACCATATATTTT. Translating gives CASSQESAHSGNTIYF.

Many counts were recorded for this clonotype. The chain has TRBV7-9 and TRBJ1-3; 8 bases match TRBD1. Germline V gives CDR1 SEHNR, CDR2 FQNEAQ (reference sequence). The CDR3 has 14 residues. Germline trimming cut 7 bases from V and 2 bases from J; bases unmatched to any gene: 4. The CDR3 DNA reads as TGTGCCAGCACCCTGACAGGGGCTGGAAACACCATATATTTT. Translated: CASTLTGAGNTIYF.

This clonotype has a count of ten or more. This chain links TRBV28 with TRBJ2-7; 11 bases align to TRBD2. The germline V gene encodes CDR1 MDHEN and CDR2 SYDVKM. CDR3 length equals 15 residues. The trim removed 4 bases at V and 4 bases at J, leaving 6 bases unmatched. The CDR3 nucleotides are TGTGCCAGCAGTTCCCGACTAGCGGGATATTACGAGCAGTACTTC. Its translation: CASSSRLAGYYEQYF.

This clonotype appeared a few times. The genes are TRBV5-1 and TRBJ2-2; D call uncertain. Trimming shortened V by 0 bases and J by 4 bases, and 10 bases separated the two germline ends. The CDR3 loop spans 15 amino acids. Germline CDR1 and CDR2: SGHRS and YFSETQ. The CDR3 reads CASSLEVGSTGELFF. In nucleotides, the CDR3 is TGCGCCAGCAGCTTGGAGGTCGGGTCCACCGGGGAGCTGTTTTTT.

A remark on this clonotype: A read error is possible here, since a much larger clone lies one base away. This sequence joins TRBV20-1 and TRBJ2-7; 8 positions agree with TRBD1. The CDR3 has 12 amino acids. Germline lookup yields CDR1 DFQATT and CDR2 SNEGSKA (reference sequence). CDR3 sequence reads: CSAVDRVHEHYF. As DNA, the CDR3 is TGCAGTGCTGTGGACAGGGTCCACGAGCACTACTTC.

This clonotype was counted many times. The chain is built from TRBV7-9 and TRBJ2-7, with a weak D call TRBD1 (5 bases). V shed 3 bases and J shed 2 bases, with 17 bases lying between them. The germline CDR1 and CDR2 sequences are SEHNR and FQNEAQ (reference sequence). This CDR3 has 16 residues. CDR3 region: CASSFPATARPYEQYF. In DNA, the CDR3 is TGTGCCAGCAGCTTCCCTGCGACAGCGCGACCCTACGAGCAGTACTTC.

This clonotype has at least ten counts. The chain carries TRBV27 and TRBJ2-1, with D possibly called TRBD1 or TRBD2 (5 bases each). Germline values: CDR1 MNHEY, CDR2 SMNVEV (reference sequence). The CDR3 contains 18 residues. Trimming left V 3 bases short and J 8 bases short, with 26 bases between. The chain's CDR3 is CASSLLVLEGRLGHEQFF. In nucleotides, the CDR3 is TGTGCCAGCAGTTTGTTGGTTCTCGAGGGGCGCTTGGGCCATGAGCAGTTCTTC.

This clonotype has a count of ten or more. The rearrangement uses TRBV7-8 and TRBJ2-1; 10 positions match TRBD2. V was clipped by 1 base and J by 8 bases; unmatched bases: 14. CDR3 length: 18 amino acids. Germline lookup yields CDR1 SGHVS and CDR2 FQNEAQ. CDR3 loop: CASSLVVVNSGRVHEQFF. CDR3 sequence (DNA): TGTGCCAGCAGCTTAGTAGTTGTTAACAGCGGGAGGGTGCATGAGCAGTTCTTC.

The gene calls are TRBV3-1 and TRBJ1-5; no clear D. Germline CDR1 reads LGHDT; CDR2 reads YNNKEL (reference sequence). The CDR3 covers 14 residues. The V and J ends lost 0 bases and 11 bases respectively, with 14 bases between them. The CDR3 loop is CASSQDGSSGAQHF. Here the CDR3 DNA reads TGTGCCAGCAGCCAAGATGGGTCTTCCGGAGCCCAGCATTTT.

This clonotype was seen ten or more times. This rearrangement joins TRBV19 to TRBJ1-6, with 8 bases fitting TRBD1. CDR1 LNHDA and CDR2 SQIVND come from the germline V gene (reference sequence). Trimming took 9 bases from V and 10 from J; bases not matched to a gene: 20. This CDR3 contains 17 residues. In nucleotides, the CDR3 is TGTGCCAGCCAACAAGCTACAGGGGGAAGGAGGGGATCACCCCTCCACTTT. Protein product: CASQQATGGRRGSPLHF.

This clonotype was observed a handful of times. This may be a read error: a much more frequent sequence differs by one nucleotide. This chain connects TRBV12-3 or TRBV12-4 to TRBJ2-3; D might be TRBD2 (7 bases). The J call may be in error: the DNA end matches TRBJ2-7 better. The CDR3 extends over 11 amino acids. The CDR3 DNA reads TGTGCCAGCGGAGGGGGGGATGAGCAGTACTTC. It yields the protein CASGGGDEQYF.

In its sample, this clonotype was seen many times. V gene TRBV7-2 combines with J gene TRBJ1-6, with 7 bases that match TRBD1. The CDR3 is 15 residues long. V dropped 4 bases and J dropped 6; count of bases not matched to a gene: 6. Germline-derived CDR1 and CDR2 are SGHTA and FQGNSA. CDR3 sequence (DNA): TGTGCCAGCAGCTCCAACAGGGGAGGTAATTCACCCCTCCACTTT. Amino acids: CASSSNRGGNSPLHF.

The rearrangement uses TRBV5-5 and TRBJ1-1; no firm D call. The CDR3 is 13 amino acids. Per germline, CDR1 SGHKS and CDR2 YYEKEE (reference sequence). Trimming removed 4 bases from V and 2 bases from J, with 9 bases in between. The CDR3 DNA reads TGTGCCAGCAGCACCTATACTAACACTGAAGCTTTCTTT. This codes for CASSTYTNTEAFF.

This clonotype was counted at least ten times. CDR3 region: CASSFVSTPYEQYF. CDR3 DNA sequence: TGTGCCAGCAGCTTTGTGTCCACCCCCTACGAGCAGTACTTC. This sequence joins TRBV11-2 and TRBJ2-7, with D hard to call. CDR3 length: 14 amino acids. Germline CDR1 and CDR2: SGHAT and FQNNGV. V was clipped by 3 bases and J by 2 bases, with 11 bases between them.

This clonotype was detected a few times. This may stem from a read error, because a much larger clone lies one nucleotide away. The CDR3 nucleotides read TGTGCCAGCAGCCAGACTAGCGGGAGTAAGTGGGAGACCCAGCACTTC. Translating gives CASSQTSGSKWETQHF. The genes are TRBV6-1 and TRBJ2-5; 12 bases map to TRBD2. The CDR3 covers 16 residues. CDR1 MNHNS and CDR2 SASEGT come from the germline V gene.

This clonotype was observed at least ten times. CDR3 region: CASSPPGQNYGYTF. CDR3 in DNA: TGTGCCAGCAGCCCCCCAGGACAGAACTATGGCTACACCTTC. The chain has TRBV9 and TRBJ1-2; D is perhaps TRBD1 (6 bases). Germline lookup yields CDR1 SGDLS and CDR2 YYNGEE. V gave up 4 bases and J gave up 2 bases, with 12 bases separating them. The CDR3 contains 14 residues.

This rearrangement joins TRBV24-1 to TRBJ1-3; no firm D call. Germline V gives CDR1 KGHDR, CDR2 SFDVKD. Trimming removed 4 bases at V and 7 bases at J, with 4 bases between. The CDR3 totals 11 residues. The CDR3 DNA sequence: TGTGCCACCAGTGAGGGGAACACCATATATTTT. Its protein is CATSEGNTIYF.

This clonotype was detected only a few times. V usage is TRBV28 and J usage is TRBJ2-7; TRBD2 matches 14 bases. Per the germline V gene, CDR1 is MDHEN and CDR2 is SYDVKM. This CDR3 contains 15 residues. The ends lost 5 bases at V and 4 bases at J; junction bases unmatched: 4. The CDR3 DNA is TGTGCCAGCAGTCGGGGGACTAGCGGGGGATACGAGCAGTACTTC. This gives the protein CASSRGTSGGYEQYF.

This clonotype was counted a few times. J is TRBJ2-7 and V is TRBV2; D is perhaps TRBD1 (5 bases). This CDR3 comprises 15 residues. Germline V gene sequence: CDR1 SNHLY, CDR2 FYNNEI. Trimming cost V 7 bases and J 4 bases, with 20 bases left between them. The CDR3: CASILRVKVLYEQYF. CDR3 DNA: TGTGCCAGCATCCTCAGGGTAAAGGTCCTTTACGAGCAGTACTTC.

V gene TRBV2 combines with J gene TRBJ2-3; possibly TRBD1 for D (5 bases). Germline CDR1 reads SNHLY; CDR2 reads FYNNEI. The V and J ends lost 8 bases and 5 bases respectively, with 11 bases between them. CDR3 length: 12 residues. The chain's CDR3 is CASARAGDTQYF. CDR3 sequence (DNA): TGTGCCAGCGCCAGGGCAGGAGATACGCAGTATTTT.

Only a few counts were recorded for this clonotype. This chain links TRBV20-1 with TRBJ2-1, with D possibly being TRBD2 (5 bases). Germline V CDR1 and CDR2: DFQATT, SNEGSKA (reference sequence). The CDR3 length is 18 residues. The V end lost 3 bases, the J end lost 0 bases, and 21 bases lay between the germline ends. The chain's CDR3 is CSARLVSVGLGSYNEQFF. Written as DNA, the CDR3 is TGCAGTGCTAGGTTGGTTAGCGTGGGGTTAGGCTCCTACAATGAGCAGTTCTTC.

Ten or more counts support this clonotype. The chain joins TRBV7-8 to TRBJ1-2; D may be TRBD1 (6 bases). CDR3 size: 14 residues. CDR1 and CDR2 (germline): SGHVS, FQNEAQ. V lost 4 bases to trimming and J lost 12 bases, with 21 bases between them. The CDR3: CASSSGQDPWLHTF. As DNA, the CDR3 is TGTGCCAGCAGCTCGGGACAAGACCCATGGCTACACACCTTC.

The table lists this clonotype with many counts. The genes are TRBV28 and TRBJ2-7; 7 nucleotides match TRBD2. This CDR3 is 14 amino acids long. With V trimmed by 3 bases and J by 6 bases, 8 bases remained unmatched. Germline V gives CDR1 MDHEN, CDR2 SYDVKM. In nucleotides, the CDR3 is TGTGCCAGCAGTTTTATCCGACTAGCTGGCGAGCAGTACTTC. Its translation: CASSFIRLAGEQYF.

The table lists this clonotype with many counts. Written as DNA, the CDR3 is TGTGCCAGCAGTCGAACCGGGACAGGGGGCTACGAGCAGTACTTC. Translated, it gives CASSRTGTGGYEQYF. This chain uses TRBV28 with TRBJ2-7, with 11 nucleotides matching TRBD1. From germline, CDR1 is MDHEN and CDR2 SYDVKM. V trimming: 5 bases; J trimming: 3 bases; junction bases outside the gene matches: 6. The CDR3 length is 15 residues.